The sequence of this T cell receptor beta chain was determined in a study of T cell responses to AZD1222 COVID-19 vaccine. General study points: Rises in breadth and depth of Spike-specific TCRs came after two AZD1222 doses. Targeting of unmutated variant regions was reportedly seen in nearly half of spike-specific TCRs. Females made up more of the donors, who were largely white British, and clonal diversity may have come out too low. Only after the peak T cell response were repertoires sampled.

Only one count was recorded for this clone. Antigen: not known. Only in-frame clones appear in the TCRdb table, and some are missing; sequencing was by immunoSEQ multiplex PCR. This repertoire shows around 150,000 clones, 90% found once; its top ten account for about 5.9%. The germline V gene encodes CDR1 MNHEY and CDR2 SMNVEV (reference sequence). The CDR3 is made up of 17 amino acids. V shed 4 bases and J 4 bases; nucleotides not matched to a gene: 11. V usage is TRBV27 and J usage is TRBJ1-1; the match to TRBD1 covers 11 bases. The input for sequencing was peripheral blood, taken 28 days after the second AZD1222 dose. This clonotype was sampled from an adult who received the AZD1222 COVID-19 vaccine. CDR3 protein: CASSSSPGQGGFTEAFF. The CDR3 DNA is TGTGCCAGCAGTTCTTCTCCGGGACAGGGGGGTTTCACTGAAGCTTTCTTT.